Reported below is one T cell receptor beta chain. These data belong to a study of control samples from healthy donors and cancer patients. Germline-derived CDR1 and CDR2 are SQVTM and ANQGSEA. CDR3 length: 10 residues. V lost 7 bases, J lost 3 bases, and 6 bases lay in between. Data came from immunoSEQ multiplex PCR; TCRdb stores just in-frame clones and leaves some out. Here the sample spans 100,000 to 150,000 clones, approximately 88% being singletons. The chain is built from TRBV29-1 and TRBJ1-1; D gene uncertain. The source is a man aged 45 to 65 in good health. Sequenced: blood. CDR3 bases: TGCAGCGCTCGGGACACTGAAGCTTTCTTT. It translates to CSARDTEAFF. Together with reference TRBV29-1 and TRBJ1-1, the CDR3 gives the full variable domain: SAVISQKPSRDICQRGTSLTIQCQVDSQVTMMFWYRQQPGQSLTLIATANQGSEATYESGFVIDKFPISRPNLTFSTLTVSNMSPEDSSIYLCSARDTEAFFGQGTRLTVV.